The present TCR beta chain was sequenced within a study of CD8 T cells in ankylosing spondylitis. Whole-study findings and limits: Significant enrichment of disease-linked clones was reported in matched ankylosing spondylitis synovial fluid. Prior work had noted some motif variants in reactive arthritis blood and synovial fluid. CD8+ cells made up the disease-linked clones, which were relatively rare in peripheral blood.

MiXCR was run by TCRdb on the 5' RACE reads, yielding one entry per CDR3 protein. The table records 250,000 or so distinct CDR3 sequences, roughly a quarter of them present only once. Points on this clonotype: As yet, its antigen is unknown. Possible read error: a much larger clone is one base away.

There are 14 residues in the CDR3. The V and J ends lost 1 base and 3 bases respectively, with 9 bases between them. This TCR derives from a male donor with ankylosing spondylitis or in good health (not recorded which). V gene TRBV12-3 or TRBV12-4 combines with J gene TRBJ1-2, with no clear D. What was sequenced was blood, either unsorted or a sorted T cell fraction (not recorded which). The CDR3 loop is CASSLVKPHYGYTF. Here the CDR3 DNA reads TGTGCCAGCAGTTTAGTCAAGCCGCACTATGGCTACACCTTC.